Given below is one T cell receptor (beta chain) in context. The CDR3 has 14 residues. CDR1 is DFQATT, CDR2 SNEGSKA, per germline (reference sequence). The record originates from a study of blood T cells in healthy people across ages. Primers used in a second PCR of about 7 to 12 cycles were a sample-barcoded 5' primer and a J-beta primer mix. TCRdb recomputed calls from the 5' RACE reads with MiXCR, one row per CDR3 protein. The sample lists roughly 1.9 million distinct CDR3 sequences, roughly 43% occurring once. The TCR was taken from a human donor in good health. The chain is built from TRBV20-1 and TRBJ2-4; weak D call: TRBD1 (7 bases). Matching the DNA end better, TRBJ2-7 makes the J call doubtful. The sample consisted of blood. CDR3 sequence reads: CSATRGTARDEQYF. CDR3 nucleotide sequence: TGCAGTGCCACACGCGGGACAGCTCGCGACGAGCAGTACTTC.